Given below is one T cell receptor beta chain in context. Trimming took off 7 bases at V and 7 bases at J, with 11 bases between the two ends. There are 11 residues in the CDR3. This sample is drawn from a study of control samples from healthy donors and cancer patients. Generated by immunoSEQ multiplex PCR, the TCRdb table keeps only in-frame clones and is missing some. The data hold over 100,000 clones, with 90% to 95% observed a single time. Sequenced input: blood. The chain uses TRBV12-3 or TRBV12-4 and TRBJ2-7; possible D gene TRBD2, 5 bases. The source is a woman between 18 and 29 years old in good health. CDR3 sequence reads: CASTGPGEQYF. The CDR3 DNA sequence: TGTGCCAGCACCGGCCCGGGGGAGCAGTACTTC.